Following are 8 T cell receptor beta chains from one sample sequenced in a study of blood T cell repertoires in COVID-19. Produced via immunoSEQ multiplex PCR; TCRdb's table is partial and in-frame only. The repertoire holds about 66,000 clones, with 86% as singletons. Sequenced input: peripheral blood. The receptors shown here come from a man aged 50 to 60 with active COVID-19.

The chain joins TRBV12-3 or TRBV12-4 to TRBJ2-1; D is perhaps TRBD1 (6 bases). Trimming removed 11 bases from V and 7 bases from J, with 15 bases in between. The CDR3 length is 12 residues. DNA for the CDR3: TGTGCCGCAGCCGTTAGGGGGAATGAGCAGTTCTTC. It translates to CAAAVRGNEQFF.

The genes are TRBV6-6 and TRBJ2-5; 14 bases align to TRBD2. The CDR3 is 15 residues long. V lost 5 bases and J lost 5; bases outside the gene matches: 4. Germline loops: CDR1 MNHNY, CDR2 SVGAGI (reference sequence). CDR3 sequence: CASSLGTSGGETQYF. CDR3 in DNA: TGTGCCAGCAGTCTCGGGACTAGCGGGGGCGAGACCCAGTACTTC.

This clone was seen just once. CDR3 residues: CATSGGLAGAGLDSYNEQFF. The DNA for the CDR3 is TGTGCCACCAGCGGGGGACTAGCGGGGGCGGGGTTGGACTCCTACAATGAGCAGTTCTTC. The chain joins TRBV15 to TRBJ2-1; 14 positions match TRBD2. With 5 bases clipped from V and 0 bases from J, the junction kept 12 bases outside the gene matches. There are 20 residues in the CDR3. Germline CDR1 reads LNHNV; CDR2 reads YYDKDF (reference sequence).

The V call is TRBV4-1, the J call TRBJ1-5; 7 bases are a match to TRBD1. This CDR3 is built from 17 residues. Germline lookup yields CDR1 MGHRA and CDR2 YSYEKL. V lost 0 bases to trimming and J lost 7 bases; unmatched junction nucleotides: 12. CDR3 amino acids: CASSQEGGAGLRQPQHF. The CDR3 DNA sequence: TGCGCCAGCAGCCAAGAAGGGGGCGCTGGATTAAGGCAGCCCCAGCATTTT.

CDR3 sequence: CASSRTETNTEAFF. The CDR3, as DNA: TGTGCCAGCAGCCGGACAGAGACGAACACTGAAGCTTTCTTT. This chain links TRBV27 with TRBJ1-1, with D possibly TRBD1 on 6 matching bases. Between the trimmed V and J ends, which lost 6 bases and 1 base, there was a span of 12 bases. Germline CDR1 MNHEY, CDR2 SMNVEV (reference sequence). The CDR3 is 14 residues long.

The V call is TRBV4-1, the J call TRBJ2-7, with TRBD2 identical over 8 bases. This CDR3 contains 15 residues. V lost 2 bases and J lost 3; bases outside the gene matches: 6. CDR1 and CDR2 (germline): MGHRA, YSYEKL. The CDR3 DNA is TGCGCCAGCAGCCAACTGACTAGCGCGGTCTACGAGCAGTACTTC. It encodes CASSQLTSAVYEQYF.

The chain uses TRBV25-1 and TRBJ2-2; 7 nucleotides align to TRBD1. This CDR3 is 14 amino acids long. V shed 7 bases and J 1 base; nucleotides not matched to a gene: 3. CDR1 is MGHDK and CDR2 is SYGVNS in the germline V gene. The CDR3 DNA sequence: TGTGCCAGCATGAGGACAGGGAACACCGGGGAGCTGTTTTTT. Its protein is CASMRTGNTGELFF.

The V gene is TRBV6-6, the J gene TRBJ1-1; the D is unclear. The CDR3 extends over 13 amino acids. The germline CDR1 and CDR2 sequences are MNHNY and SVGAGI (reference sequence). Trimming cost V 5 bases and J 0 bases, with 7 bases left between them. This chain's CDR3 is CASSPGLNTEAFF. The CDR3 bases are TGTGCCAGCAGTCCTGGCCTGAACACTGAAGCTTTCTTT.